This is a list of T cell receptor beta chains from one sample in a study of PD-L1 blockade in urothelial cancer. Libraries were prepared by immunoSEQ multiplex PCR; TCRdb keeps only in-frame clonotypes and omits some of them. The sample holds under 90,000 clones, approximately 90% seen once. This material consisted of PBMCs, taken around atezolizumab (anti-PD-L1) treatment. Source of these receptors: a man in his 60s with urothelial cancer. The CDR3 runs from the conserved cysteine through the conserved F or W. Each record gives: D gene, V gene, clone size, J gene, CDR3 DNA, CDR3 protein. The D gene is left open where the match is weak. Rows give clone size only sometimes, using once, few, many, or a class for an expanded clone.

>NA|TRBV30|NA|TRBJ1-2
TGTGCCTGGAACATAAACGTGCCCGATGGCTACACCTTC
CAWNINVPDGYTF
>NA|TRBV15|NA|TRBJ1-1
TGTGCCACCAGCAGAGGCGGGACGGGCGATATCGCTTTCTTT
CATSRGGTGDIAFF
>TRBD2|TRBV7-2|NA|TRBJ2-7
TGTGCCAGCAGCCCTACCGCGGGGGACTCCTACGAGCAGTACTTC
CASSPTAGDSYEQYF
>TRBD1|TRBV7-7|NA|TRBJ2-7
TGTGCTAGCAGCGTAGACAGGGTGGGCGAGCAGTACTTC
CASSVDRVGEQYF
>NA|TRBV19|NA|TRBJ1-5
TGTGCCAGTAGTATAAATACGGGCAATCAGCCCCAGCATTTT
CASSINTGNQPQHF
>TRBD2|TRBV4-2|NA|TRBJ2-1
TGTGCCAGCAGCCAAGGAGGGACTAGCCGACACAATGAGCAGTTCTTC
CASSQGGTSRHNEQFF
>TRBD1|TRBV7-2|NA|TRBJ2-5
TGTGCCAGCAGCTTAGCGGGGACAGGGGTAGAGACCCAGTACTTC
CASSLAGTGVETQYF
>TRBD1|TRBV5-6|NA|TRBJ2-5
TGTGCCAGCAGCTCACCAACAGGGGAAGAGACCCAGTACTTC
CASSSPTGEETQYF
>TRBD2|TRBV7-2|NA|TRBJ2-3
TGTGCCAGCAGTTCACCGGGACTAGCGGTCACAGATACGCAGTATTTT
CASSSPGLAVTDTQYF
>TRBD2|TRBV11-2|NA|TRBJ2-3
TGTGCCAGCAGCTTAGAGAGGACTAGCGGGACCTCAAGAGTCACGCAGTATTTT
CASSLERTSGTSRVTQYF
>NA|TRBV9|NA|TRBJ1-1
TGTGCCAGCAGCGTAGCAGGACAGAACACTGAAGCTTTCTTT
CASSVAGQNTEAFF
>NA|TRBV6-5|NA|TRBJ1-1
TGTGCCAGCAGGTCCGCTGGCCGGGGAGCTTTCTTT
CASRSAGRGAFF
>NA|TRBV6-1|NA|TRBJ1-5
TGTGCCAGCAGTAACCTCCATAGAAGCAATCAGCCCCAGCATTTT
CASSNLHRSNQPQHF
>NA|TRBV30|NA|TRBJ1-5
TGTGCCTGGAGCGTTCACAGGTATCCCCAGCATTTT
CAWSVHRYPQHF
>NA|TRBV27|once|TRBJ1-6
TGTGCCAGCAGTTTAAGGCAGGGCGATAATTCACCCCTCCACTTT
CASSLRQGDNSPLHF
>NA|TRBV20-1|few|TRBJ1-2
TGCAGTCCCAATGGCTACACCTTC
CSPNGYTF
>TRBD1|TRBV30|NA|TRBJ1-2
TGTGCCTGGAGGGAGACAGGGGAATGGTCGGGTGGCTACACCTTC
CAWRETGEWSGGYTF
>TRBD1|TRBV6-1|once|TRBJ1-4
TGTGCCAGCGCAAGGGACAGATCCAATGAAAAACTGTTTTTT
CASARDRSNEKLFF
>NA|TRBV7-9|NA|TRBJ2-7
TGTGCCAGCAGCCCCGAGGGGGGGGGTCTGAGCTCCTACGAGCAGTACTTC
CASSPEGGGLSSYEQYF
>NA|TRBV6-5|NA|TRBJ1-5
TGTGCCAGCAGTTCTGGGGGGGGCAATCAGCCCCAGCATTTT
CASSSGGGNQPQHF
>NA|TRBV9|NA|TRBJ2-3
TGTGCCAGCAGCGTCCGGGGTAGGACAGATACGCAGTATTTT
CASSVRGRTDTQYF
>NA|TRBV9|NA|TRBJ1-2
TGTGCCAGCAGCCCCCGGGAGGGGTTTGTAAACTATGGCTACACCTTC
CASSPREGFVNYGYTF
>NA|TRBV5-4|NA|TRBJ2-1
TGTGCCAGCAGCCCGGCTAGCGCATACAATGAGCAGTTCTTC
CASSPASAYNEQFF
>NA|TRBV9|NA|TRBJ1-1
TGTGCCAGCAGCGTTGGAGGGGCCGGCGCTGAAGCTTTCTTT
CASSVGGAGAEAFF
>TRBD1|TRBV19|NA|TRBJ1-2
TGTGCCAGTAGCAGGGGACAGGGTGACTATGGCTACACCTTC
CASSRGQGDYGYTF
>TRBD2|TRBV7-9|NA|TRBJ2-1
TGTGCCAGCAGTTCCACAGCTAGCGGGAGAGGGAATGAGCAGTTCTTC
CASSSTASGRGNEQFF
>TRBD2|TRBV5-1|once|TRBJ2-1
TGCGCCAGCAGCGATAGCGGGAGCTCCTACAATGAGCAGTTCTTC
CASSDSGSSYNEQFF
>NA|TRBV15|NA|TRBJ2-1
TGTGCCACCAGCAGAGACCTGAATGAGCAGTTCTTC
CATSRDLNEQFF
>TRBD2|TRBV29-1|NA|TRBJ2-7
TGCAGCGTTGTTGTAGCGGGAGTAGGCGAGCAGTACTTC
CSVVVAGVGEQYF